These 4 T cell receptor beta chains were all obtained from the same sample, sequenced in a study of T and B cells in COVID-19 patients. BIOMED2 TRB-A/B primer pools were used in multiplex TRB PCR. One entry per CDR3 protein results from TCRdb running MiXCR on the multiplex PCR reads. Of 8,500 to 13,000 distinct CDR3 sequences listed, over 30% are singletons. Blood genomic DNA input for TRB amplification was 250-500 ng. Source material: blood. Every receptor here comes from a human donor with active COVID-19.

The rearrangement uses TRBV6-6 and TRBJ1-1, with 7 positions matching TRBD1. Germline lookup yields CDR1 MNHNY and CDR2 SVGAGI (reference sequence). With V trimmed by 2 bases and J by 5 bases, 8 bases remained unmatched. This CDR3 is built from 15 residues. The CDR3 nucleotides read TGTGCCAGCAGTTACCGACAGGGTCGCGGGACTGAAGCTTTCTTT. Translating it yields CASSYRQGRGTEAFF.

The chain combines TRBV18 with TRBJ1-1, with D tentatively TRBD1 (6 bases). Deletions cut 5 bases from V and 7 bases from J, with 14 bases between. This CDR3 has 13 amino acids. Germline assignment: CDR1 KGHSH and CDR2 LQKENI. CDR3 sequence: CASSVGQIDEAFF. CDR3 DNA sequence: TGTGCCAGCTCAGTCGGACAGATTGATGAAGCTTTCTTT.

The CDR3 loop is CASSTGQGARDEQFF. CDR3 coding DNA: TGTGCCAGTAGTACGGGGCAGGGGGCACGGGATGAGCAGTTCTTC. The J gene is TRBJ2-1, the V gene TRBV19; TRBD1 agrees at 8 bases. V lost 4 bases, J lost 8 bases, and 10 bases stayed unmatched. Germline CDR1 and CDR2: LNHDA and SQIVND (reference sequence). The CDR3 sequence is 15 residues long.

The chain combines TRBV7-2 with TRBJ2-5; unclear D gene. The germline V and J ends were trimmed by 3 bases and 0 bases, with 8 bases remaining between them. The CDR3 contains 14 residues. CDR1 and CDR2 (germline): SGHTA, FQGNSA. In nucleotides, the CDR3 is TGTGCCAGCAGCTTTAGGGCTAACCAAGAGACCCAGTACTTC. Its translation: CASSFRANQETQYF.